This entry lists 20 T cell receptor beta chains sequenced from one sample in a study of shared clonotypes between healthy human individuals. The assay was immunoSEQ multiplex PCR, and TCRdb's table has in-frame clones only and misses some. In the table there are nearly 1 million clones, about three quarters of which are singletons. Sequencing used memory CD4+ T cells sorted from blood. Sample subset: CD45RA-negative fraction. The receptors were sampled from a man in his late teens or twenties in good health.

The rearrangement joins TRBV11-2 to TRBJ1-1; 7 bases align to TRBD1. Germline CDR1 and CDR2: SGHAT and FQNNGV. Germline trimming cut 1 base from V and 1 base from J; bases unmatched to any gene: 6. The CDR3 contains 16 residues. The CDR3 nucleotides are TGTGCCAGCAGCTTAGGTTGGACAGGTTCGAACACTGAAGCTTTCTTT. As protein: CASSLGWTGSNTEAFF.

The chain carries TRBV6-5 and TRBJ1-2; TRBD1 matches at 7 bases. From germline, CDR1 is MNHEY and CDR2 SVGAGI. CDR3 size: 15 residues. V dropped 0 bases and J dropped 4; count of bases not matched to a gene: 5. The chain's CDR3 is CASSYSDRDGYGYTF. CDR3 DNA sequence: TGTGCCAGCAGTTACTCTGACAGGGATGGCTATGGCTACACCTTC.

The chain is built from TRBV18 and TRBJ1-4, with D possibly matching TRBD1 (5 bases). The V end lost 7 bases, the J end lost 8 bases, and 14 bases lay between the germline ends. The CDR3 loop spans 13 amino acids. Germline values: CDR1 KGHSH, CDR2 LQKENI. The CDR3: CASYRLGEEKLFF. For the CDR3, the DNA is TGTGCCAGCTATCGGCTAGGGGAGGAAAAACTGTTTTTT.

This clone was found a few times. V gene TRBV6-1 combines with J gene TRBJ1-2; 7 bases are shared with TRBD1. V lost 5 bases to trimming and J lost 2 bases; unmatched junction nucleotides: 5. This CDR3 is built from 14 residues. Germline V gene lookup returns CDR1 MNHNS and CDR2 SASEGT. CDR3 nucleotide sequence: TGTGCCAGCAGTACGCCACAGGGGAACTATGGCTACACCTTC. It yields the protein CASSTPQGNYGYTF.

The chain joins TRBV30 to TRBJ1-2, with 8 nucleotides matching TRBD1. Germline V gene lookup returns CDR1 GTSNPN and CDR2 SVGIG (reference sequence). The V gene end was trimmed by 0 bases and the J gene end by 5 bases; junction bases not matched to a gene: 5. The length of the CDR3 is 14 residues. The CDR3 reads CAWSVSGGGYGYTF. The CDR3 coding sequence is TGTGCCTGGAGTGTATCAGGGGGCGGGTATGGCTACACCTTC.

The V gene is TRBV7-2, the J gene TRBJ1-1, with D perhaps matching TRBD1 (5 bases). This CDR3 has 14 amino acids. Germline V gene data show CDR1 as SGHTA and CDR2 as FQGNSA. V lost 3 bases and J 5 bases, leaving 13 bases between the germline ends. CDR3 residues: CASSFAGRGTEAFF. In nucleotides, the CDR3 is TGTGCCAGCAGCTTCGCGGGACGGGGGACTGAAGCTTTCTTT. Together with reference TRBV7-2 and TRBJ1-1, the CDR3 gives the full variable domain: GAGVSQSPSNKVTEKGKDVELRCDPISGHTALYWYRQSLGQGLEFLIYFQGNSAPDKSGLPSDRFSAERTGGSVSTLTIQRTQQEDSAVYLCASSFAGRGTEAFFGQGTRLTVV.

V gene TRBV27 combines with J gene TRBJ1-4; D call uncertain. Per germline, CDR1 MNHEY and CDR2 SMNVEV (reference sequence). The V gene lost 3 bases and the J gene lost 1 base, with 3 bases spanning the gap. The CDR3 is 13 residues long. CDR3 loop: CASSFVTNEKLFF. As DNA, the CDR3 is TGTGCCAGCAGTTTCGTAACTAATGAAAAACTGTTTTTT.

The chain uses TRBV7-3 and TRBJ1-2; D remains unclear. The V gene lost 2 bases and the J gene lost 0 bases, with 10 bases spanning the gap. The germline V gene has CDR1 SGHTA and CDR2 FQGTGA. The CDR3 spans 15 residues. The CDR3 bases are TGTGCCAGCAGCTTACGCAGAGGAACTAACTATGGCTACACCTTC. It yields the protein CASSLRRGTNYGYTF.

V and J are TRBV5-1 and TRBJ2-5; maybe TRBD2 (6 bases). The CDR3 covers 17 residues. Trimming took 4 bases from V and 2 from J, leaving 21 bases between them. The germline V gene has CDR1 SGHRS and CDR2 YFSETQ. This CDR3 reads CASSPGVRVDAQETQYF. The CDR3 nucleotides are TGCGCCAGCAGCCCGGGGGTTCGGGTGGATGCACAAGAGACCCAGTACTTC. Full variable domain (remainder filled in from reference TRBV5-1 and TRBJ2-5): KAGVTQTPRYLIKTRGQQVTLSCSPISGHRSVSWYQQTPGQGLQFLFEYFSETQRNKGNFPGRFSGRQFSNSRSEMNVSTLELGDSALYLCASSPGVRVDAQETQYFGPGTRLLVL.

CDR3 in DNA: TGCGCCAGCAGTGAGCCCGGGACTACCCAGGAGGAGCAGTACTTC. It encodes CASSEPGTTQEEQYF. The J gene is TRBJ2-7, the V gene TRBV10-1; 7 positions agree with TRBD2. With V trimmed by 2 bases and J by 7 bases, 11 bases remained unmatched. The CDR3 loop spans 15 amino acids. Germline V lookup: CDR1 WNHNN, CDR2 SYGVQD (reference sequence).

The CDR3 DNA sequence: TGCGCCAGCAGCTTGGCCCTTAGTACAGGGCAGTACTTC. Protein sequence: CASSLALSTGQYF. The rearrangement uses TRBV5-1 and TRBJ2-7; TRBD1 is a possible D gene (5 bases). CDR3 length: 13 residues. CDR1 is SGHRS, CDR2 YFSETQ, per germline. Trimming stripped 0 bases from V and 9 bases from J, with 13 bases between.

As concerns this clone: Other DNA sequences in the sample encode the same CDR3. The V call is TRBV5-1, the J call TRBJ2-1; weak D call: TRBD2 (5 bases). The length of the CDR3 is 13 residues. Germline V gene sequence: CDR1 SGHRS, CDR2 YFSETQ. The V end lost 1 base, the J end lost 4 bases, and 6 bases lay between the germline ends. CDR3 in amino acids: CASSLRGYNEQFF. For the CDR3, the DNA is TGCGCCAGCAGCTTGCGGGGTTACAATGAGCAGTTCTTC.

The chain has TRBV11-2 and TRBJ2-7, with D hard to call. Germline CDR1 is SGHAT and CDR2 is FQNNGV. V was trimmed by 5 bases and J by 2 bases, leaving 16 bases between them. The CDR3 contains 15 residues. This CDR3 is CASSPILSATYEQYF. The CDR3 DNA follows: TGTGCCAGCAGCCCCATCCTGAGTGCTACCTACGAGCAGTACTTC.

The chain combines TRBV7-8 with TRBJ1-5; D remains ambiguous. The germline CDR1 and CDR2 sequences are SGHVS and FQNEAQ. V was clipped by 4 bases and J by 0 bases, with 19 bases between them. The CDR3 spans 18 residues. CDR3 amino acids: CASSSRAPAGYSNQPQHF. The DNA of the CDR3 is TGTGCCAGCAGCTCCCGGGCCCCAGCCGGGTATAGCAATCAGCCCCAGCATTTT.

The genes are TRBV30 and TRBJ2-3; 10 nucleotides match TRBD2. Germline loops: CDR1 GTSNPN, CDR2 SVGIG (reference sequence). V lost 0 bases to trimming and J lost 3 bases; unmatched junction nucleotides: 3. The CDR3 sequence is 15 residues long. CDR3 in amino acids: CAWSVGSGGTDTQYF. CDR3 nucleotide sequence: TGTGCCTGGAGTGTAGGTAGCGGGGGGACAGATACGCAGTATTTT. Combining the CDR3 with reference TRBV30 and TRBJ2-3 gives the whole variable domain SQTIHQWPATLVQPVGSPLSLECTVEGTSNPNLYWYRQAAGRGLQLLFYSVGIGQISSEVPQNLSASRPQDRQFILSSKKLLLSDSGFYLCAWSVGSGGTDTQYFGPGTRLTVL.

The chain combines TRBV7-2 with TRBJ1-3; 8 nucleotides line up with TRBD1. Germline CDR1 and CDR2: SGHTA and FQGNSA. V was clipped by 5 bases and J by 10 bases; unmatched bases: 7. The CDR3 runs 13 residues. CDR3 residues: CASSTDRGATIYF. In DNA, the CDR3 is TGTGCCAGCAGCACCGACAGGGGAGCTACCATATATTTT.

CDR3: CASENRGQEKRANYGYTF. CDR3 in DNA: TGTGCCAGCGAGAACCGAGGACAGGAAAAGAGGGCTAACTATGGCTACACCTTC. J is TRBJ1-2 and V is TRBV2, with 7 bases that match TRBD1. V dropped 8 bases and J dropped 0; count of bases not matched to a gene: 18. Germline CDR1 and CDR2: SNHLY and FYNNEI. The CDR3 length is 18 residues.

This clone showed up just once. This chain connects TRBV4-1 to TRBJ2-2; 7 positions match TRBD1. Germline V lookup: CDR1 MGHRA, CDR2 YSYEKL. With V trimmed by 1 base and J by 3 bases, 8 bases remained unmatched. The CDR3 is made up of 17 amino acids. CDR3 loop: CASSQVLAGGYTGELFF. The CDR3 DNA reads TGCGCCAGCAGCCAAGTGCTGGCAGGGGGTTACACCGGGGAGCTGTTTTTT.

This clone was observed a few times. This chain links TRBV2 with TRBJ1-3; D unclear. This CDR3 spans 11 amino acids. Between the trimmed V and J ends, which lost 3 bases and 10 bases, there was a span of 7 bases. Germline lookup yields CDR1 SNHLY and CDR2 FYNNEI. This CDR3 reads CASSERQTIYF. The CDR3 DNA reads TGTGCCAGCAGTGAGCGCCAAACCATATATTTT.

The chain uses TRBV30 and TRBJ1-6, with unresolved D. There are 13 residues in the CDR3. Between the trimmed V and J ends, which lost 8 bases and 5 bases, there was a span of 13 bases. The germline CDR1 and CDR2 sequences are GTSNPN and SVGIG (reference sequence). CDR3 sequence reads: CAQAPRDNSPLHF. CDR3 in DNA: TGTGCCCAGGCTCCACGGGATAATTCACCCCTCCACTTT.